This T cell receptor beta chain was identified in a study of human T cells and chemical hapten exposure. Unmatched junction bases numbered 12, after V lost 3 bases and J lost 8 bases. Germline CDR1 is SGHRS and CDR2 is YFSETQ. The CDR3 has 17 amino acids. TCRdb reanalysed the RACE reads using MiXCR and keeps one entry per CDR3 protein. Among under 300,000 distinct CDR3 sequences listed, approximately 8% were seen once. As for time point: pre-sensitization, week 0. Regarding treatment: therapeutic diphenylcyclopropenone sensitization with weekly scalp DPC. This clonotype was picked up many times. The J gene is TRBJ1-4, the V gene TRBV5-1; 11 bases agree with TRBD1. The clonotype comes from a man aged 18 to 35 with alopecia areata. Some clones in this sample may be carry-over from other donors' samples. The sample was whole blood, taken in connection with sensitization to the hapten diphenylcyclopropenone (DPC). CDR3 amino acids: CASSWGLTGTGGEKLFF. CDR3 nucleotides: TGCGCCAGCAGCTGGGGCCTAACCGGGACAGGGGGAGAAAAACTGTTTTTT.